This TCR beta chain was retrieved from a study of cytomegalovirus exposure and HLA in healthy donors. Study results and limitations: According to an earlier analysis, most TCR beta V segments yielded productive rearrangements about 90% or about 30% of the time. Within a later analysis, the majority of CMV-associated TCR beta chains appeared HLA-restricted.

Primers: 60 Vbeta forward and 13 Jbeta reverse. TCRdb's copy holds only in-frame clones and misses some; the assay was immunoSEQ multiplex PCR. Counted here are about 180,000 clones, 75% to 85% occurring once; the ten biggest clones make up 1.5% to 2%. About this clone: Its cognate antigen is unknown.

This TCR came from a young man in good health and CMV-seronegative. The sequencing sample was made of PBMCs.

CDR3 coding DNA: TGTGCCAGCAGCATAAGGACAGGGCGAGAGACCCAGTACTTC. This gives the protein CASSIRTGRETQYF. The V gene is TRBV13, the J gene TRBJ2-5, with TRBD1 matching 8 bases. Per germline, CDR1 PRHDT and CDR2 FYEKMQ (reference sequence). The CDR3 loop spans 14 amino acids. Trimming took 5 bases from V and 4 from J; bases not matched to a gene: 6.